These 4 T cell receptor beta chains originate from one sample sequenced in a study of T cell responses to AZD1222 COVID-19 vaccine. Generated by immunoSEQ multiplex PCR, the TCRdb table keeps only in-frame clones and is missing some. The table has roughly 70,000 clones, roughly 85% seen once. This specimen consisted of peripheral blood, obtained on day 0 of AZD1222 vaccination. These receptors originate from an adult in good health.

DNA for the CDR3: TGTGCCAGTAGCGTCGGGCCGAACACCGGGGAGCTGTTTTTT. Translated: CASSVGPNTGELFF. The chain has TRBV19 and TRBJ2-2; D unresolved. Per germline, CDR1 LNHDA and CDR2 SQIVND (reference sequence). This CDR3 contains 14 residues. The ends were cut back, 6 bases at V and 0 bases at J, with 8 bases in the middle.

The genes are TRBV3-1 (or the pseudogene TRBV3-2) and TRBJ2-1; D unclear. Germline V gives CDR1 LGHDT, CDR2 YNNKEL (reference sequence). There are 12 residues in the CDR3. V was shortened by 4 bases and J by 9 bases, with 10 bases between the two germline ends. In nucleotides, the CDR3 is TGTGCCAGCAGCCCCCAGTGGGGTGAGCAGTTCTTC. This codes for CASSPQWGEQFF.

The chain has TRBV5-6 and TRBJ1-3; D remains unclear. CDR3 length equals 14 residues. Germline values: CDR1 SGHDT, CDR2 YYEEEE. With 1 base removed from V and 0 bases from J, the gap between germline ends came to 5 bases. In DNA, the CDR3 is TGTGCCAGCAGCTTGCAAGGCTCTGGAAACACCATATATTTT. Translated, it gives CASSLQGSGNTIYF.

This clone was observed once. The chain combines TRBV27 with TRBJ2-2; a weak D match, TRBD1 (6 bases). CDR3 size: 15 residues. The V gene's germline CDR1 is MNHEY and CDR2 SMNVEV (reference sequence). The V gene lost 7 bases and the J gene lost 0 bases, with 12 bases spanning the gap. The CDR3 DNA reads TGTGCCAGCAACCACGGGACACCGAACACCGGGGAGCTGTTTTTT. Translating gives CASNHGTPNTGELFF.